These T cell receptor beta chains were read from a single sample in a study of tumor and adjacent non-tumor tissue in lung cancer. TCRdb re-derived calls from the multiplex PCR reads in MiXCR, one entry per CDR3 protein. The sample gives approximately 100,000 distinct CDR3 sequences, over 55% of which show up once; around 19% is in the top ten. Sample: distant non-tumor lung tissue. Source of these receptors: a young man with non-small cell lung cancer. CDR3s include the opening cysteine and the closing phenylalanine or tryptophan. The D gene is left open where the match is weak. Size tells how often a clone was seen (once, few, many) or the class of an expanded clone, and some rows leave it out.

TRBJ2-7 | once | TRBV6-5 | NA | 13 | TGTGCCAGCAGTCGGGGTAGGCGTTACGAGCAGTACTTC | CASSRGRRYEQYF
TRBJ1-5 | NA | TRBV6-2/TRBV6-3 | NA | 15 | TGTGACAGCAGTTACACTTCCGGGGGATCTCAGCCCAAGCATTTT | CDSSYTSGGSQPKHF
TRBJ2-5 | NA | TRBV20-1 | NA | 13 | TGCAGTGCTACCCAAGTTGGGAAAGAGGCCCAGTACTTC | CSATQVGKEAQYF
TRBJ2-6 | many | TRBV6-6 | NA | 16 | TGTGCCAGCACCTCTAGGACGGCTACTGAGGCCAACGTCCTGACTTTC | CASTSRTATEANVLTF
TRBJ2-7 | NA | TRBV11-3 | TRBD1 | 14 | TGTGCCAGCAGCTTATGGACAGGAGTTTACGAGCAGTACTTC | CASSLWTGVYEQYF
TRBJ1-2 | NA | TRBV29-1 | NA | 13 | TGCATCGTACATACAGGGCAAGCCTATGGCTACACATTC | CIVHTGQAYGYTF
TRBJ2-4 | medium-sized | TRBV11-2 | NA | 14 | TGTGCCAGCACCTACGGGGGGCGAGGAAACATTCAGTACTTC | CASTYGGRGNIQYF
TRBJ2-4 | NA | TRBV29-1 | NA | 11 | TGCAGCGTTGATCTAGCAGACACTAAGTACTTC | CSVDLADTKYF
TRBJ1-1 | many | TRBV5-6 | NA | 12 | TGTGCCAGCAGCTTGGATGTGTCTGAAGCTTTCTTT | CASSLDVSEAFF
TRBJ1-1 | NA | TRBV20-1 | TRBD1 | 16 | TGCAGTGCTGGGGGCAGGGGACAGCCACCGAACACTGAAGCTATCTTT | CSAGGRGQPPNTEAIF
TRBJ1-4 | NA | TRBV4-1 | TRBD1 | 16 | TGCGCCAGCAACCAACCCGGACAGGGTGGGAATGAGAAACTGTTTTTT | CASNQPGQGGNEKLFF
TRBJ2-3 | NA | TRBV6-1 | NA | 11 | TGCGCCAGCAGTCCTTCGAATACGCAGTATTTT | CASSPSNTQYF
TRBJ2-5 | NA | TRBV10-2 | NA | 15 | TGCGCCAACAGTCAATCGGCGGGTGGGGGGGAGACCCAGTACTTC | CANSQSAGGGETQYF
TRBJ2-7 | many | TRBV13 | NA | 14 | TGTGCCAGCAGCTTACGGGGTCGCTCCTACGAGCAGTACTTC | CASSLRGRSYEQYF
TRBJ2-3 | NA | TRBV20-1 | NA | 12 | TGCAGTGCGATGGGACGGGCACGTACTCACTATTTT | CSAMGRARTHYF
TRBJ2-1 | NA | TRBV6-5 | NA | 13 | TGTGCCAGCATGGCAGTTAAATACAATGAGCAGTTCTTC | CASMAVKYNEQFF
TRBJ2-1 | NA | TRBV29-1 | NA | 11 | TGCAGTGTTGTAAGAGGCGATAAGCAGTTCTTC | CSVVRGDKQFF
TRBJ2-1 | few | TRBV18 | NA | 13 | TGTGCCAGCTCCCGGGACAACTACAATGAGCAGTTCTTC | CASSRDNYNEQFF
TRBJ2-1 | NA | TRBV4-1 | NA | 14 | TGCGCCAGCAGCCAAGCGCACTCCCCTGATGAGCAATTCTTC | CASSQAHSPDEQFF
TRBJ1-1 | NA | TRBV10-3 | NA | 11 | TGTGCCATCAGTGGTGGCACTGGAGTTTTCTTT | CAISGGTGVFF
TRBJ2-7 | few | TRBV6-2/TRBV6-3 | NA | 15 | TGTGCCAGCAGACTGCCGGGACAACAGACCTACGAGCAGTACTTC | CASRLPGQQTYEQYF
TRBJ1-2 | NA | TRBV29-1 | NA | 15 | TGCAGCGTTGATGTGGCAGGGGCGGTCCTAGGAGGCTATACCTTC | CSVDVAGAVLGGYTF
TRBJ2-1 | NA | TRBV20-1 | TRBD2 | 15 | TGCAGTGCCCTGACCGGGACTAGCGATCTACATGGGCAGTTCTTC | CSALTGTSDLHGQFF
TRBJ2-7 | NA | TRBV24-1 | NA | 18 | TGTGCCACCAGTGCCCCGGGACATGGGCTGCGAGGGGCCTACGAGCAGTACTTC | CATSAPGHGLRGAYEQYF
TRBJ1-2 | NA | TRBV6-5 | NA | 13 | TGTGCCGGCAATTACTCGGCGGACTATGACTACACCTTC | CAGNYSADYDYTF
TRBJ2-5 | NA | TRBV7-9 | TRBD1 | 15 | TGTGCCAGCTCCGACGCGGGACAGGGAGGGGAGATCCAGTACTTC | CASSDAGQGGEIQYF
TRBJ2-3 | once | TRBV20-1 | NA | 15 | TGCATTGCTAACATGTGGGGGAAGGGTACAGATACGCAGTATTTT | CIANMWGKGTDTQYF
TRBJ2-7 | NA | TRBV11-3 | TRBD2 | 13 | TGTGCCAGCAGCCGTAGAGGGGACTACAAGCAGTACTTC | CASSRRGDYKQYF
TRBJ1-1 | NA | TRBV7-9 | NA | 14 | TGTGCCAGCAGTAGCAGAGGAGTGAACACTGAAGCTTTCTTT | CASSSRGVNTEAFF
TRBJ2-5 | NA | TRBV4-2 | TRBD2 | 16 | TGTGCCAGCAGCCGCCTTCCGAGACTAGCGGAAGAGACCCAGTACTTC | CASSRLPRLAEETQYF
TRBJ1-1 | many | TRBV29-1 | TRBD1 | 15 | TGCAGCGTTGCCGGGACAGGGGGAAGGAAGACTGAAGCTTTCTTT | CSVAGTGGRKTEAFF
TRBJ2-2 | NA | TRBV6-5 | TRBD2 | 15 | TGTGCCAGCAGTGCGGGACTGCCATACAGCGGGGAGTTGTTTTTT | CASSAGLPYSGELFF
TRBJ2-1 | many | TRBV20-1 | TRBD2 | 19 | TGCAGTGCTAGAAACCCGGGACTAGCGGGGGGGATTACCTACAATGAGCAGTTCTTC | CSARNPGLAGGITYNEQFF
TRBJ2-2 | NA | TRBV11-3 | NA | 16 | TGTGCCAGCAGCTCCCGGAGCAGACTAGACACCGGGGAGCTGTTCTTT | CASSSRSRLDTGELFF